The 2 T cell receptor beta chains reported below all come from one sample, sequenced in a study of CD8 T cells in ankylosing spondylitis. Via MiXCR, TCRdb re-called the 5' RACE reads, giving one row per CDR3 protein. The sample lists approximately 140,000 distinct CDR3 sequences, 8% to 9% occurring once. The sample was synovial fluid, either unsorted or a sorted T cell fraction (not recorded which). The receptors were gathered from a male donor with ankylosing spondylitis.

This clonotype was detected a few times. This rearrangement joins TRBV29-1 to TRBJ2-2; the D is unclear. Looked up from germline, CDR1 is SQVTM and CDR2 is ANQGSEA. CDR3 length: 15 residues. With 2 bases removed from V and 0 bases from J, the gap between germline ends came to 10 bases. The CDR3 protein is CSVELDVANTGELFF. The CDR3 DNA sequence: TGCAGCGTTGAACTGGACGTAGCGAACACCGGGGAGCTGTTTTTT.

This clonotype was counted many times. The DNA of the CDR3 is TGCAGTGCGGGGGACAGTCGTGCCGGGGAGCTGTTTTTT. It yields the protein CSAGDSRAGELFF. The rearrangement links TRBV20-1 to TRBJ2-2; 7 bases agree with TRBD1. The germline CDR1 and CDR2 sequences are DFQATT and SNEGSKA (reference sequence). There are 13 residues in the CDR3. Trimming removed 6 bases from V and 6 bases from J; junction bases left unmatched: 7.